This T cell receptor beta chain was captured in a study of Ad26.COV2.S vaccination and SARS-CoV-2 variants. General study results and limits: Spike-specific TCR breadth ran higher among vaccine recipients than placebo recipients.

Comment on this clone: The target antigen is unknown.

The CDR3 runs 16 residues. Trimming took 2 bases from V and 3 from J; bases not matched to a gene: 5. CDR1 is SGHRS and CDR2 is YFSETQ in the germline V gene. Measured with immunoSEQ multiplex PCR; TCRdb has only the in-frame clones, and not every one. The sample lists hundreds of thousands of clones, 89% occurring once. This sample's treatment: some 20 received Ad26.COV2.S at low or high dose, single or two shots; 5 received placebo; per-sample allocation not given. Samples came from day 63 after the first vaccine or placebo injection. The chain links TRBV5-1 to TRBJ2-1; 10 bases are shared with TRBD1. The sequence derives from a person aged 18-65 years who received the Ad26.COV2.S COVID-19 vaccine or a placebo. The input for sequencing was peripheral blood, taken in a trial of Ad26.COV2.S vaccine versus placebo. CDR3 region: CASSLPRTGGYNEQFF. The CDR3 coding sequence is TGCGCCAGCAGCTTACCTCGGACAGGGGGCTACAATGAGCAGTTCTTC. The full variable domain, its missing parts supplied by reference TRBV5-1 and TRBJ2-1, is KAGVTQTPRYLIKTRGQQVTLSCSPISGHRSVSWYQQTPGQGLQFLFEYFSETQRNKGNFPGRFSGRQFSNSRSEMNVSTLELGDSALYLCASSLPRTGGYNEQFFGPGTRLTVL.